The present TCR beta chain was sequenced within a study of blood T cell repertoires in COVID-19. The overall study: Acute and convalescent COVID-19 specimens originated in the United States, Italy and Spain. T cells, B-cell-depleted T cells, or PBMCs provided the cDNA or gDNA that served as material.

In the original analysis: Estimates of nucleated cell counts were drawn from the amplification of reference gene primers. The assay was immunoSEQ multiplex PCR, and TCRdb's table has in-frame clones only and misses some. D and trimming come from the DNA, and the V and J calls and clone size come from that table. This sample has over 30,000 clones, with around four fifths found just once. The sequence was collected from a man aged 45-65 years with acute or convalescent COVID-19. Sequenced sample: peripheral blood.

The CDR3 is CASSLDPGSKNEQYF. The CDR3 coding sequence is TGTGCCAGCAGCTTGGACCCCGGGAGTAAAAACGAGCAGTACTTC. V is TRBV5-4 and J is TRBJ2-7, with a tentative D call TRBD2 (6 bases). This CDR3 is built from 15 residues. CDR1 is SGHNT and CDR2 is YYREEE in the germline V gene (reference sequence). V shed 0 bases and J shed 5 bases, with 15 bases lying between them.